Listed here are 7 T cell receptor beta chains from one sample, sequenced in a study of somatic mutations in cytotoxic T cells in rheumatoid arthritis. The protocol was immunoSEQ multiplex PCR, while the TCRdb copy is restricted to in-frame clones and leaves out a portion. Of 13,000 to 15,000 clones listed, over 70% are singletons. The sequencing sample was made of CD8+ T cells sorted from blood. These TCRs come from an adult with rheumatoid arthritis.

The chain recombines TRBV27 with TRBJ1-1; a weak D match, TRBD1 (5 bases). The CDR3 runs to 14 residues. V was cut by 0 bases and J by 5 bases, with 10 bases left in between. CDR1 is MNHEY, CDR2 SMNVEV, per germline (reference sequence). This chain's CDR3 is CASSLSPGGTEAFF. CDR3 bases: TGTGCCAGCAGTTTATCGCCGGGGGGGACTGAAGCTTTCTTT.

The gene calls are TRBV9 and TRBJ2-3; unclear D gene. The CDR3 is 14 amino acids. V lost 4 bases, J lost 3 bases, and 12 bases lay in between. The V gene's germline CDR1 is SGDLS and CDR2 YYNGEE. The CDR3 bases are TGTGCCAGCAGCCTTAGTGGATTGACAGATACGCAGTATTTT. Protein product: CASSLSGLTDTQYF.

The chain uses TRBV7-9 and TRBJ2-1, with 7 bases fitting TRBD2. The length of the CDR3 is 13 residues. With V trimmed by 5 bases and J by 7 bases, 5 bases remained unmatched. The V gene's germline CDR1 is SEHNR and CDR2 FQNEAQ (reference sequence). The CDR3 protein is CASSDGLGNEQFF. For the CDR3, the DNA is TGTGCCAGCAGCGACGGACTAGGGAATGAGCAGTTCTTC.

The V gene is TRBV27, the J gene TRBJ2-7, with 14 bases identical to TRBD2. Germline assignment: CDR1 MNHEY and CDR2 SMNVEV (reference sequence). Trimming at V came to 8 bases and at J to 0 bases, leaving 12 bases not matched to a gene. The CDR3 loop spans 18 amino acids. CDR3 DNA: TGTGCCAGCCGCCCGGGACTAGCGGGAGTGGGAATCTCCTACGAGCAGTACTTC. It yields the protein CASRPGLAGVGISYEQYF.

V is TRBV7-8 and J is TRBJ2-7; D unclear. Trimming stripped 7 bases from V and 4 bases from J, with 11 bases between. This CDR3 has 12 amino acids. Germline-derived CDR1 and CDR2 are SGHVS and FQNEAQ. The CDR3, as DNA: TGTGCCAGCATTCTGGACGGGTACGAGCAGTACTTC. This gives the protein CASILDGYEQYF.

This chain links TRBV6-5 with TRBJ2-7, with TRBD1 identical over 7 bases. CDR3 length: 14 residues. Germline CDR1 and CDR2: MNHEY and SVGAGI. V trimming: 2 bases; J trimming: 0 bases; junction bases outside the gene matches: 1. The CDR3 here is CASSYRDSSYEQYF. The CDR3 coding sequence is TGTGCCAGCAGTTACCGGGACAGCTCCTACGAGCAGTACTTC.

This clone was observed a few times. The J gene is TRBJ2-7, the V gene TRBV4-1; D may be TRBD2 (5 bases). Germline CDR1 and CDR2: MGHRA and YSYEKL. The CDR3 consists of 14 residues. V lost 1 base and J 5 bases, leaving 12 bases between the germline ends. DNA of the CDR3: TGCGCCAGCAGCCAAGCGGCGGGTACCGACGAGCAGTACTTC. This gives the protein CASSQAAGTDEQYF.